These T cell receptor beta chains were read from a single sample in a study of CD8 T cells in ankylosing spondylitis. One entry per CDR3 protein, called by TCRdb with MiXCR from the 5' RACE reads. This table has around 130,000 distinct CDR3 sequences, over 6% appearing once. The source material was blood, either unsorted or a sorted T cell fraction (not recorded which). The receptors were sampled from a male donor with ankylosing spondylitis or in good health (not recorded which). Each CDR3 is given without its conserved first and last residue. A D gene is named only where the DNA matches it firmly. A clone size is listed for some rows: how often the clone was seen (once, few, many), or a class if it is expanded.

j_call clone_size d_call v_call cdr3_aa
TRBJ2-7 many - TRBV5-1 ASSLEAGEPYEQY
TRBJ1-1 many TRBD1 TRBV20-1 SARDRGLTEAF
TRBJ1-2 many TRBD1 TRBV12-3/TRBV12-4 ASTSGGTYGYT
TRBJ2-5 many TRBD2 TRBV7-2 ASSFGAIAGGQKTQY
TRBJ2-1 many TRBD2 TRBV3-1 ASSDRGGLSYNEQF
TRBJ1-4 many TRBD1 TRBV12-3/TRBV12-4 ASSFGDRALF
TRBJ2-1 many TRBD1 TRBV20-1 SARDRDRASYNEQF
TRBJ2-5 many TRBD2 TRBV4-2 ASSPLAGAQETQY
TRBJ2-3 many TRBD1 TRBV7-9 ALGTGALDTDTQY
TRBJ2-7 many - TRBV15 ATSSGSRIYEQY
TRBJ1-2 many - TRBV7-2 ASSLEWNNYGYT
TRBJ2-7 many - TRBV7-9 ASSLGRIYEQY
TRBJ2-3 few - TRBV9 ASSVDVADTQY
TRBJ2-7 - TRBD1 TRBV7-2 ASSLNVGQAYEQY
TRBJ2-1 many - TRBV20-1 SAPGPIPSAYNEQF
TRBJ2-3 many - TRBV7-2 ASSSTVGTSTDTQY
TRBJ1-1 many - TRBV12-3/TRBV12-4 ASRILGNTEAF
TRBJ2-1 many TRBD2 TRBV20-1 SARGTSGGGEQF
TRBJ2-5 - - TRBV30 AWSVQQDETQY
TRBJ2-5 many TRBD2 TRBV20-1 CARRLAGTSNQETQY
TRBJ2-7 many - TRBV4-3 ASSPSGTIGRDEQY
TRBJ2-5 many - TRBV10-2 ASKASPETQY
TRBJ1-4 many - TRBV5-1 ASSLAGATNEKLF
TRBJ2-7 many - TRBV20-1 SARDYREPYEQY
TRBJ2-1 - TRBD1 TRBV6-2/TRBV6-3 ASQGTGGMYEQF
TRBJ2-1 few - TRBV5-1 ASSLNVGNEQF
TRBJ1-1 many - TRBV6-2/TRBV6-3 ASSQQGFTEAF
TRBJ2-2 many TRBD2 TRBV2 ATLTSDTGELF
TRBJ1-3 many - TRBV7-6 ASSLAAGELAGNTIY
TRBJ1-1 many - TRBV5-1 ASRKQVSGTEAF
TRBJ2-3 many TRBD2 TRBV7-9 ASSPGTSGIPDTQY
TRBJ2-1 many - TRBV5-1 ASSLTGGWYNEQF
TRBJ2-1 many TRBD1 TRBV27 ASSTGQPFEQF
TRBJ2-7 many - TRBV5-6 ASSLYSEQY
TRBJ2-3 many TRBD2 TRBV5-1 ASSLGWLAGTDTQY
TRBJ1-2 many - TRBV7-9 ASNPQDYGYT
TRBJ2-2 many TRBD1 TRBV20-1 RAGQGTNTGELF
TRBJ1-1 many TRBD1 TRBV11-2 ASTSSRTGYNTEAF
TRBJ1-4 many - TRBV12-3/TRBV12-4 ASNYGGVAEKLF
TRBJ2-5 many - TRBV11-2 ASSLVSEVETQY
TRBJ2-7 many - TRBV28 ASSSPVEGAYEQY
TRBJ2-5 many - TRBV5-8 ASSLVQGSFETQY
TRBJ1-2 many - TRBV5-1 ASSLAEGNYGYT
TRBJ2-1 many TRBD2 TRBV5-1 ASSTGTSGRVEF
TRBJ2-7 many - TRBV15 ATSRGTRGIKSEQY
TRBJ1-5 many - TRBV7-3 ASSLVQGFYQPQH
TRBJ1-1 many TRBD1 TRBV6-1 ASSSGTAYHTEAF
TRBJ2-7 - - TRBV20-1 SAEGPGAFYEQY
TRBJ2-6 - - TRBV19 ASSIWDVVTDHGANVLT
TRBJ2-2 many TRBD1 TRBV20-1 SAAPQGKAGELF
TRBJ1-2 many - TRBV4-3 ASSQGNSGIYGYT
TRBJ1-2 many TRBD1 TRBV7-2 ASSRDRGGYT
TRBJ2-4 few - TRBV12-3/TRBV12-4 AISLGPTRQAGAKNIQY
TRBJ1-6 many - TRBV9 ASSASALPYNSPLH
TRBJ2-5 many TRBD1 TRBV3-1 ASSQSGTGRQETQY